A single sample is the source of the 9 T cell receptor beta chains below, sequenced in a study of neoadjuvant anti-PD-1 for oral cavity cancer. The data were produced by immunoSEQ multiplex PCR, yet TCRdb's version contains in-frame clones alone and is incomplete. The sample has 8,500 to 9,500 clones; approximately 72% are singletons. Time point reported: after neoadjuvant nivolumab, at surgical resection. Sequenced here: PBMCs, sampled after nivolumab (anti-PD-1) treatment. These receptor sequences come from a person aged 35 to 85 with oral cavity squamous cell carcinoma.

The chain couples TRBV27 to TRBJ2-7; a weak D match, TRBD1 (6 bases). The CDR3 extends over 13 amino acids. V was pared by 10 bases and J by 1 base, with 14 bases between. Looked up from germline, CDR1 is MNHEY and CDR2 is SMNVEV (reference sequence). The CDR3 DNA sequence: TGTGCCACCGCCTGGGGGCCGTCCTACGAGCAGTACTTC. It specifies CATAWGPSYEQYF.

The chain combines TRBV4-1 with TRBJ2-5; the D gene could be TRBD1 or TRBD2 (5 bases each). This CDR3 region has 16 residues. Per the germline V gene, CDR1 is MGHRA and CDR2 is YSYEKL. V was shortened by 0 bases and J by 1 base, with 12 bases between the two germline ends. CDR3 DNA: TGCGCCAGCAGCCAAGATCATGATGGGACCCAAGAGACCCAGTACTTC. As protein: CASSQDHDGTQETQYF.

The CDR3 sequence: CAISRGAVSTGELFF. CDR3 bases: TGTGCCATCTCGAGGGGGGCGGTGAGCACCGGGGAGCTGTTTTTT. The chain joins TRBV10-3 to TRBJ2-2, with D perhaps TRBD1 or TRBD2 (6 bases each). The ends were cut back, 8 bases at V and 4 bases at J, with 17 bases in the middle. The CDR3 runs 15 residues. Looked up from germline, CDR1 is ENHRY and CDR2 is SYGVKD.

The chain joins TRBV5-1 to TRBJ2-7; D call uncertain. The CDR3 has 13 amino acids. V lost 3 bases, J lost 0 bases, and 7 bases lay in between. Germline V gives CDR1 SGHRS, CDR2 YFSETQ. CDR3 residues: CASSSDNSYEQYF. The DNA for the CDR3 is TGCGCCAGCAGCTCCGACAACTCCTACGAGCAGTACTTC. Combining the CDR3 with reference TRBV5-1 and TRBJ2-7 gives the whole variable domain KAGVTQTPRYLIKTRGQQVTLSCSPISGHRSVSWYQQTPGQGLQFLFEYFSETQRNKGNFPGRFSGRQFSNSRSEMNVSTLELGDSALYLCASSSDNSYEQYFGPGTRLTVT.

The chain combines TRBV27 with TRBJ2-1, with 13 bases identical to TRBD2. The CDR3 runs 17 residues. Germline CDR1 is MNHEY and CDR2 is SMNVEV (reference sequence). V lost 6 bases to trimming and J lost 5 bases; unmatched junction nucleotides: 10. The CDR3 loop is CASSSLKGLAGNNEQFF. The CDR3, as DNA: TGTGCCAGCAGCTCGCTTAAGGGACTAGCGGGGAACAATGAGCAGTTCTTC.

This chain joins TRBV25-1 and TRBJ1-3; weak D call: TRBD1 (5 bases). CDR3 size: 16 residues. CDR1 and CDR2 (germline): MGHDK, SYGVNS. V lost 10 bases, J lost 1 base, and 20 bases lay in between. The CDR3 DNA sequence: TGTGCCACCCGAGGGGCAGCCTCTCGTTCTGGAAACACCATATATTTT. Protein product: CATRGAASRSGNTIYF.

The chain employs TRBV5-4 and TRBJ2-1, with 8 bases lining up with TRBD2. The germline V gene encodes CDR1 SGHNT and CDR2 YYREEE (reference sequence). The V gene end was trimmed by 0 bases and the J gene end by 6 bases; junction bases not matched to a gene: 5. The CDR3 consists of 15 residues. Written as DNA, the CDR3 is TGTGCCAGCAGCTTGGGGACTAGCCTTGTCAATGAGCAGTTCTTC. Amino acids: CASSLGTSLVNEQFF.

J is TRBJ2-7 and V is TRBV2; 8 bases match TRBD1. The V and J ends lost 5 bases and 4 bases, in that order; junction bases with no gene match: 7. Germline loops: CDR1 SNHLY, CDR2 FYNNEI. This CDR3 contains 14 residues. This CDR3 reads CASSKTGAGYEQYF. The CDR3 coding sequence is TGTGCCAGCAGTAAGACAGGGGCGGGTTACGAGCAGTACTTC.

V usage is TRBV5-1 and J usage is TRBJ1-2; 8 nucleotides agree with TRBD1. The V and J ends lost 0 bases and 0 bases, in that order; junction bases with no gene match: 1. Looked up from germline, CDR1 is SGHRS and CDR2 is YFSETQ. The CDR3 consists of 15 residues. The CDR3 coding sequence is TGCGCCAGCAGCTTGGGGACAGGGCCTAACTATGGCTACACCTTC. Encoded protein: CASSLGTGPNYGYTF.